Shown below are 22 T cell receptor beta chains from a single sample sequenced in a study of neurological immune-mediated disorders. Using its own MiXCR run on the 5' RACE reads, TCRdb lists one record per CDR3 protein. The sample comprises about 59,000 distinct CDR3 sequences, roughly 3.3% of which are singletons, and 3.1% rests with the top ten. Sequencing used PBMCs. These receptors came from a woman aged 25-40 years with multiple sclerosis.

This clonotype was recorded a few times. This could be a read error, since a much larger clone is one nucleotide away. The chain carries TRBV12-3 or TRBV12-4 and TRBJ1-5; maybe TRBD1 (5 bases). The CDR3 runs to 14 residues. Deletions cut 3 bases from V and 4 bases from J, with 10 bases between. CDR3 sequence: CASSFGKGNQPQHF. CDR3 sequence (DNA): TGTGCCAGCAGTTTCGGAAAGGGGAATCAGCCCCAGCATTTT.

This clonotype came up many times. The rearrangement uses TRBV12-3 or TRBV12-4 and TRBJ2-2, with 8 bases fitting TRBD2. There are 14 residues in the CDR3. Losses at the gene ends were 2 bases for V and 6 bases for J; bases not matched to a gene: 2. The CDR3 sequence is CASSLSGGAGELFF. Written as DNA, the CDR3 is TGTGCCAGCAGTTTAAGCGGGGGTGCCGGGGAGCTGTTTTTT.

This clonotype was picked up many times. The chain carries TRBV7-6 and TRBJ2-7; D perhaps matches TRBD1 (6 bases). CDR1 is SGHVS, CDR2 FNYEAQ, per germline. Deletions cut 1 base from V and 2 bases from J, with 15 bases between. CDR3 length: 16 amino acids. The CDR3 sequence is CASSLGAAGAAYEQYF. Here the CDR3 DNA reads TGTGCCAGCAGCTTAGGGGCCGCAGGGGCCGCCTACGAGCAGTACTTC. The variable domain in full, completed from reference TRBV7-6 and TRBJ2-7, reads GAGVSQSPRYKVTKRGQDVALRCDPISGHVSLYWYRQALGQGPEFLTYFNYEAQQDKSGLPNDRFSAERPEGSISTLTIQRTEQRDSAMYRCASSLGAAGAAYEQYFGPGTRLTVT.

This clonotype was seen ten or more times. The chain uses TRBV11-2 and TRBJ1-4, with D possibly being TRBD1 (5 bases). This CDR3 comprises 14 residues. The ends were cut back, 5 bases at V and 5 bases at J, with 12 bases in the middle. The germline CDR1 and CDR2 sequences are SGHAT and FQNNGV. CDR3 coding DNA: TGTGCCAGCAGCCCCGGGACGGGGAATGAAAAACTGTTTTTT. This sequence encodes CASSPGTGNEKLFF.

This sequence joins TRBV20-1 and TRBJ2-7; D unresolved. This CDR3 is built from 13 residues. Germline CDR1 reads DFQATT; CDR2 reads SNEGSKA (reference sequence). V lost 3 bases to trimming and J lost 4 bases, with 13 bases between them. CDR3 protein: CSARYLNSYEQYF. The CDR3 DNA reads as TGCAGTGCTAGGTACCTCAATTCTTACGAGCAGTACTTC.

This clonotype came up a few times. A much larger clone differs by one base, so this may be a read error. The CDR3: CSAPPKAGAEQYF. CDR3 DNA sequence: TGCAGTGCCCCCCCCAAGGCAGGAGCCGAGCAGTACTTC. This chain links TRBV20-1 with TRBJ2-7; D is uncertain. V dropped 6 bases and J dropped 6 bases, with 18 bases sitting between them. Germline CDR1 is DFQATT and CDR2 is SNEGSKA (reference sequence). This CDR3 region has 13 residues.

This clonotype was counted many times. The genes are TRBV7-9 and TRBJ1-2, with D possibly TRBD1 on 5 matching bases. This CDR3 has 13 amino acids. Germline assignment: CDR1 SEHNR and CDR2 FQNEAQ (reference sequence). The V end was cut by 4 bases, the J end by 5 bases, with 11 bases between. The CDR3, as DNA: TGTGCCAGCAGCTCCCCGACAGTTTATGGCTACACCTTC. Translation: CASSSPTVYGYTF.

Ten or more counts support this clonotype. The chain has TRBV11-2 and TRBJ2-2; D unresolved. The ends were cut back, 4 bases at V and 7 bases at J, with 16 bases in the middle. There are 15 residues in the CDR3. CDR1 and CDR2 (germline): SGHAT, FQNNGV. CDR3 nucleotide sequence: TGTGCCAGCAGCTCCTCCGGGCTCCTATACGGGGAGCTGTTTTTT. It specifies CASSSSGLLYGELFF. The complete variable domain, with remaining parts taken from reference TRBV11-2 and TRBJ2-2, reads EAGVAQSPRYKIIEKRQSVAFWCNPISGHATLYWYQQILGQGPKLLIQFQNNGVVDDSQLPKDRFSAERLKGVDSTLKIQPAKLEDSAVYLCASSSSGLLYGELFFGEGSRLTVL.

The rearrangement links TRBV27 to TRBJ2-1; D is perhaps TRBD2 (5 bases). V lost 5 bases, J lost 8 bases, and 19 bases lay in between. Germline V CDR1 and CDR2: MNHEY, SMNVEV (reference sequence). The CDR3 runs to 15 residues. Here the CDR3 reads CASSRGRQPLDEQFF. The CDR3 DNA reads TGTGCCAGCAGTCGGGGAAGGCAGCCCCTCGATGAGCAGTTCTTC.

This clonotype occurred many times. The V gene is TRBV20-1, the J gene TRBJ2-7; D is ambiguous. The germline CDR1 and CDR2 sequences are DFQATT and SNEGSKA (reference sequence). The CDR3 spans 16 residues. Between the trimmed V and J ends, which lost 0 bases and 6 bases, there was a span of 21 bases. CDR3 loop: CSARDHGGPHLGEQYF. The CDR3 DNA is TGCAGTGCTAGAGATCATGGTGGACCGCACCTGGGCGAGCAGTACTTC.

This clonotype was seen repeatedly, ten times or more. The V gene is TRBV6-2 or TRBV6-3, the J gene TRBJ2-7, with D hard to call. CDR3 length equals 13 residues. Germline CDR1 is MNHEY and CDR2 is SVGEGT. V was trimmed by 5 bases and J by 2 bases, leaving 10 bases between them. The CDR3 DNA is TGTGCCAGCAGTATAGGGAAAACCTACGAGCAGTACTTC. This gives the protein CASSIGKTYEQYF.

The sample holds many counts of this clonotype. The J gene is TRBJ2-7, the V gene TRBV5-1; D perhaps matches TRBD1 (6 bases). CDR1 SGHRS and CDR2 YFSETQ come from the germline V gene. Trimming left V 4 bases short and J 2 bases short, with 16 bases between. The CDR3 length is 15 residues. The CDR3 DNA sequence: TGCGCCAGCAGCAACGGACAGATCCGACCCTACGAGCAGTACTTC. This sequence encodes CASSNGQIRPYEQYF.

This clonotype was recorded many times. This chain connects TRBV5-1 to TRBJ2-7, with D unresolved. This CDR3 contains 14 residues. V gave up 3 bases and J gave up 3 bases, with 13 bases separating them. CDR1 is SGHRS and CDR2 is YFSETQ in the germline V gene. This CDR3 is CASSSWAEDYEQYF. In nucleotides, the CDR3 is TGCGCCAGCAGCTCCTGGGCCGAGGACTACGAGCAGTACTTC.

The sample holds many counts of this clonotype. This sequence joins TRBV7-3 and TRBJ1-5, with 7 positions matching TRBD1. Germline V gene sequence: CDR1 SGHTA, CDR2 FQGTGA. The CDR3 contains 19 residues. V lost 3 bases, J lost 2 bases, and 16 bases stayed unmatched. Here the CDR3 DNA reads TGTGCCAGCAGCTTCTTGCCCCGTCTGACAGGGAAGGGCAATCAGCCCCAGCATTTT. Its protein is CASSFLPRLTGKGNQPQHF. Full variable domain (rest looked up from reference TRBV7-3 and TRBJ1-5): GAGVSQTPSNKVTEKGKYVELRCDPISGHTALYWYRQSLGQGPEFLIYFQGTGAADDSGLPNDRFFAVRPEGSVSTLKIQRTERGDSAVYLCASSFLPRLTGKGNQPQHFGDGTRLSIL.

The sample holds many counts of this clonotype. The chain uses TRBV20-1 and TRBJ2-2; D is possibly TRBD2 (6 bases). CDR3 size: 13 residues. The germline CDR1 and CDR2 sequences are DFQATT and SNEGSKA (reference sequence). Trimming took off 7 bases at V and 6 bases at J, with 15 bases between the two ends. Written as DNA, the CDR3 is TGCAGTGGGAGGGCAGTTGGGGCCGGGGAGCTGTTTTTT. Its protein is CSGRAVGAGELFF.

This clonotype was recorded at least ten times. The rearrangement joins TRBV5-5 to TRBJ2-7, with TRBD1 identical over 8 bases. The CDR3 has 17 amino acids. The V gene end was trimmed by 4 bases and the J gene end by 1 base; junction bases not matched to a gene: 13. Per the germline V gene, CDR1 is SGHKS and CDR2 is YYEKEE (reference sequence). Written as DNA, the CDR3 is TGTGCCAGCAGCGCAACTGGACAGGGCCCTGCTTCCTACGAGCAGTACTTC. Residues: CASSATGQGPASYEQYF.

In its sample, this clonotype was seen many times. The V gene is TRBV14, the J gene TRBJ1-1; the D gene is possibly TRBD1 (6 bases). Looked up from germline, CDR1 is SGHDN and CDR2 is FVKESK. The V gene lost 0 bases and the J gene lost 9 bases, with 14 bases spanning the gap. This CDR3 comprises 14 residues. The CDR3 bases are TGTGCCAGCAGCCAAGACCCTCGAGGACAGAAAGCTTTCTTT. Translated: CASSQDPRGQKAFF.

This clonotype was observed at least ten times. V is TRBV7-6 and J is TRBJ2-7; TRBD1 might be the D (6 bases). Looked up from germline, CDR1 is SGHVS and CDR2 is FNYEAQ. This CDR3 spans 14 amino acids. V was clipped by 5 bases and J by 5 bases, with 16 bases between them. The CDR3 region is CASSRNQGINEQYF. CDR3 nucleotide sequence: TGTGCCAGCAGCCGGAATCAGGGGATCAACGAGCAGTACTTC.

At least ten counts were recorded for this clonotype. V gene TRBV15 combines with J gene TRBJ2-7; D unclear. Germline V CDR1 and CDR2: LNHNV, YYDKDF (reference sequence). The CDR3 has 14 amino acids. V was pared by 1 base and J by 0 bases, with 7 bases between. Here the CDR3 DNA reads TGTGCCACCAGCAGAGGATACCTCTCCTACGAGCAGTACTTC. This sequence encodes CATSRGYLSYEQYF.

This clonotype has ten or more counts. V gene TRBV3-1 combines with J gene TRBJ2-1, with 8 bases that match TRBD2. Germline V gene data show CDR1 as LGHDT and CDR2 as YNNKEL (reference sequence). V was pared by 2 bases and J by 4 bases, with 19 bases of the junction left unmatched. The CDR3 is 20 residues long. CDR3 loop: CASSQPSGGNQVGRYNEQFF. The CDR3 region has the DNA TGTGCCAGCAGCCAACCATCGGGGGGGAATCAAGTGGGCCGATACAATGAGCAGTTCTTC.

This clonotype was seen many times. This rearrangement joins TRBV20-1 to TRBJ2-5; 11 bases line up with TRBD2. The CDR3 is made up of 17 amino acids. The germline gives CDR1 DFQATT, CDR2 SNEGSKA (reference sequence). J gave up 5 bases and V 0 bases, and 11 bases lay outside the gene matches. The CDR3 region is CSARENSGGAFGETQYF. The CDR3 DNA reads TGCAGTGCTAGAGAGAATAGCGGGGGGGCCTTCGGTGAGACCCAGTACTTC.

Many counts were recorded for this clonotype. CDR3 region: CASSLEPGRHYEQYF. The CDR3 coding sequence is TGTGCCAGCAGCTTGGAACCAGGGCGGCACTACGAGCAGTACTTC. V and J are TRBV5-5 and TRBJ2-7; weak D call: TRBD1 (5 bases). This CDR3 is built from 15 residues. Germline CDR1 reads SGHKS; CDR2 reads YYEKEE (reference sequence). Trimming stripped 0 bases from V and 3 bases from J, with 13 bases between.